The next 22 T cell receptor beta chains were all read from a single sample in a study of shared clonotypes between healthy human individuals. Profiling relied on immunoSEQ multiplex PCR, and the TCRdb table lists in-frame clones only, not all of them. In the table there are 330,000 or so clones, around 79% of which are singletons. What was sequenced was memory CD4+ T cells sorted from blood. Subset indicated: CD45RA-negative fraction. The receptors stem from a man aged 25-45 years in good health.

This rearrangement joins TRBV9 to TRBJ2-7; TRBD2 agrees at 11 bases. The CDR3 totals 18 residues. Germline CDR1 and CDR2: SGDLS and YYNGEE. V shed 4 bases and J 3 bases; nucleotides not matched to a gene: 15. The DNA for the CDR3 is TGTGCCAGCAGCCTTGGGGCTAGCGGGAGGAGGTTGGGCTACGAGCAGTACTTC. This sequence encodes CASSLGASGRRLGYEQYF.

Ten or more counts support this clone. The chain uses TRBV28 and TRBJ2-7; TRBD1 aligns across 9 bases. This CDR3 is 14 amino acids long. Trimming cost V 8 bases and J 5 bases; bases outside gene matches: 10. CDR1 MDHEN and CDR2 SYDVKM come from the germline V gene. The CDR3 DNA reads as TGTGCCAGCGAAGAGGGGACAGGGAAGGACGAGCAGTACTTC. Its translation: CASEEGTGKDEQYF.

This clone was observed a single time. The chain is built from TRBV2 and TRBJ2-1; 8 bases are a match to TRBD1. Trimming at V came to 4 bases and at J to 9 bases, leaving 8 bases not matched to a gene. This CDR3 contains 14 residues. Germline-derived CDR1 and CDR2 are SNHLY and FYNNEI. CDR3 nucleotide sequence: TGTGCCAGCAGTGTATTCGGACAGGGAAGTGAGCAGTTCTTC. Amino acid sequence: CASSVFGQGSEQFF.

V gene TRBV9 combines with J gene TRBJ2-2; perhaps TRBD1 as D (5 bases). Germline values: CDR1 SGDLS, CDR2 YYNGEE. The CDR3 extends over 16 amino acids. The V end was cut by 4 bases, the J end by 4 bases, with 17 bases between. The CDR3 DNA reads TGTGCCAGCAGCCCCCAAGGCGACAGTTCCACCGGGGAGCTGTTTTTT. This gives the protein CASSPQGDSSTGELFF.

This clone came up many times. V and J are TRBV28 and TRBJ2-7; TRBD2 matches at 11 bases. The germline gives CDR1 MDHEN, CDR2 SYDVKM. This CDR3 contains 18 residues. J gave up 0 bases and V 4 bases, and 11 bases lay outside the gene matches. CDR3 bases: TGTGCCAGCAGTTCCCGAACCGGGACTAGCGGCTCCTCCTACGAGCAGTACTTC. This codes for CASSSRTGTSGSSYEQYF. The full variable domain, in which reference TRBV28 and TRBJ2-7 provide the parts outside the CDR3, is DVKVTQSSRYLVKRTGEKVFLECVQDMDHENMFWYRQDPGLGLRLIYFSYDVKMKEKGDIPEGYSVSREKKERFSLILESASTNQTSMYLCASSSRTGTSGSSYEQYFGPGTRLTVT.

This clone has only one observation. The CDR3 nucleotides read TGTGCCAGCAGCCAGGTGGATGAGCAGTTCTTC. Amino acid sequence: CASSQVDEQFF. The chain combines TRBV5-8 with TRBJ2-1, with D uncertain. Trimming cost V 4 bases and J 8 bases, with 7 bases left between them. CDR1 and CDR2 from the germline V gene are SGHTS and YDEGEE. CDR3 length: 11 residues. Full variable domain (outside the CDR3, taken from reference TRBV5-8 and TRBJ2-1): EAGVTQSPTHLIKTRGQQATLRCSPISGHTSVYWYQQALGLGLQFLLWYDEGEERNRGNFPPRFSGRQFPNYSSELNVNALELEDSALYLCASSQVDEQFFGPGTRLTVL.

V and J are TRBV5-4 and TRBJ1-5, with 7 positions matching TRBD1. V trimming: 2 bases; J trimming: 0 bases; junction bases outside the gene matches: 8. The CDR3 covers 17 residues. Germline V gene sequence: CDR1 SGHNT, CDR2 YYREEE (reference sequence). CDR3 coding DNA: TGTGCCAGCAGCTTTATGCCGGGACAGAATAGCAATCAGCCCCAGCATTTT. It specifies CASSFMPGQNSNQPQHF.

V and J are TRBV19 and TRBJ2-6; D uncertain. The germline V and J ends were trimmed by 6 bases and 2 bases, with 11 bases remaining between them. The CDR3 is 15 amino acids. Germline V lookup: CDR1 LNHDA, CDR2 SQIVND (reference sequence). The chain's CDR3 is CASSPVGPGANVLTF. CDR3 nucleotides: TGTGCCAGTAGCCCCGTGGGCCCTGGGGCCAACGTCCTGACTTTC. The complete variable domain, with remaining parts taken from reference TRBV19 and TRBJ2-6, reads DGGITQSPKYLFRKEGQNVTLSCEQNLNHDAMYWYRQDPGQGLRLIYYSQIVNDFQKGDIAEGYSVSREKKESFPLTVTSAQKNPTAFYLCASSPVGPGANVLTFGAGSRLTVL.

CDR3 DNA sequence: TGTGCCAGCAGTAAACAGGGGGTTCAGCCCCAGCATTTT. Encoded protein: CASSKQGVQPQHF. The genes are TRBV6-5 and TRBJ1-5; 8 bases line up with TRBD1. This CDR3 comprises 13 residues. Germline values: CDR1 MNHEY, CDR2 SVGAGI. V lost 5 bases and J lost 6; bases outside the gene matches: 3.

The chain's CDR3 is CASSLQGSGTQPQHF. The CDR3 bases are TGTGCCAGCAGTTTACAGGGCTCCGGGACCCAGCCCCAGCATTTT. V and J are TRBV7-9 and TRBJ1-5; D may be TRBD1 (6 bases). Per the germline V gene, CDR1 is SEHNR and CDR2 is FQNEAQ (reference sequence). The CDR3 has 15 residues. V was shortened by 6 bases and J by 7 bases, with 19 bases between the two germline ends.

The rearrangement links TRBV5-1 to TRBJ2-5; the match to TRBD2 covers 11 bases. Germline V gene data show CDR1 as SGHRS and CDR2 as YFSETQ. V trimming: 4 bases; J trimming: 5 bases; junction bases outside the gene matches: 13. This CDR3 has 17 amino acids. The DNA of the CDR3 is TGCGCCAGCAGCCGAACGGGTAGCGGGAGGGCCGTGGAGACCCAGTACTTC. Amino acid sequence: CASSRTGSGRAVETQYF.

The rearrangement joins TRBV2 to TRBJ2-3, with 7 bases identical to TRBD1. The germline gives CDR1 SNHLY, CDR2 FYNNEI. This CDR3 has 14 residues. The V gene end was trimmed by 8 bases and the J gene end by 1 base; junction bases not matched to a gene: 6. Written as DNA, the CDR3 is TGTGCCAGCGCACAGGGGCTGGGCACAGATACGCAGTATTTT. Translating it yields CASAQGLGTDTQYF.

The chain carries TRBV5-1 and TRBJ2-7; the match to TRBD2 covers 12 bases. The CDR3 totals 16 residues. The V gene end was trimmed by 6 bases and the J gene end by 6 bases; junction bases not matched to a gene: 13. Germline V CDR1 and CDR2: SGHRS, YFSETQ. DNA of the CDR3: TGCGCCAGCACCTATCTAGCGGGAGGGGCTTCTAGCGAGCAGTACTTC. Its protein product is CASTYLAGGASSEQYF.

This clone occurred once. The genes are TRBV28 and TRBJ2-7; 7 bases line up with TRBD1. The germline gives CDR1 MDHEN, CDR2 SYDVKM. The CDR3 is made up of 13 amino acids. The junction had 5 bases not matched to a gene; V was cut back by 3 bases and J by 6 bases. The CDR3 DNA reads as TGTGCCAGCAGTTTCACAGGGGTGGGCGAGCAGTACTTC. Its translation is CASSFTGVGEQYF.

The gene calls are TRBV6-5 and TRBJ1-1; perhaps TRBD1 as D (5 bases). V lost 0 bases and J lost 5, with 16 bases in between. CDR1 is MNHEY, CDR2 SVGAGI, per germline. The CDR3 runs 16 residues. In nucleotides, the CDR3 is TGTGCCAGCAGTTACTCCGGGGGAGCTGGCCGGACTGAAGCTTTCTTT. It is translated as CASSYSGGAGRTEAFF.

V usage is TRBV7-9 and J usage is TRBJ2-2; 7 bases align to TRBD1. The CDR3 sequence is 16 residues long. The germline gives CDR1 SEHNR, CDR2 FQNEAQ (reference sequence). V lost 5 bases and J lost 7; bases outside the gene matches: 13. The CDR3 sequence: CASSPRWTGLDGELFF. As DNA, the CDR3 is TGTGCCAGCAGCCCCCGATGGACAGGACTTGACGGGGAGCTGTTTTTT.

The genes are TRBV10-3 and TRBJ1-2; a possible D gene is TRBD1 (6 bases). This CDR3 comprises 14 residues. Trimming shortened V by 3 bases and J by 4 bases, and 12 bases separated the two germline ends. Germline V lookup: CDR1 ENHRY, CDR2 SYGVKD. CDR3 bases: TGTGCCATCAGTGAAAAGGGGGTGGGCTATGGCTACACCTTC. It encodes CAISEKGVGYGYTF.

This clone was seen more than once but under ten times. The CDR3 reads CASGLLEDTQYF. The CDR3 nucleotides are TGTGCCAGCGGCCTTCTAGAAGATACGCAGTATTTT. This chain connects TRBV27 to TRBJ2-3; D gene uncertain. The ends were cut back, 8 bases at V and 5 bases at J, with 11 bases in the middle. Germline V gives CDR1 MNHEY, CDR2 SMNVEV (reference sequence). The CDR3 is 12 residues long.

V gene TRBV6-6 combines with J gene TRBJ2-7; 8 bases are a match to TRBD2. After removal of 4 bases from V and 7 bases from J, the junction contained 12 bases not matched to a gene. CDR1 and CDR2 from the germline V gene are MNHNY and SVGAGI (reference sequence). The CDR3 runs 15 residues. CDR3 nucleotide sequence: TGTGCCAGCAGTTCCAGAGCGGGAGCATTTCAAGAGCAGTACTTC. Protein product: CASSSRAGAFQEQYF.

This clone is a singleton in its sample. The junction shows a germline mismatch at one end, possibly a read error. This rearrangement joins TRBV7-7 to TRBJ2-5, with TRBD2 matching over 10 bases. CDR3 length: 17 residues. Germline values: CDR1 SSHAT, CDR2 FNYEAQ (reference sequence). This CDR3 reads CASSRWTSGTMGETQYF. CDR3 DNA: TGTGCTAGCAGCCGCTGGACTAGCGGAACCATGGGGGAGACCCAGTACTTC.

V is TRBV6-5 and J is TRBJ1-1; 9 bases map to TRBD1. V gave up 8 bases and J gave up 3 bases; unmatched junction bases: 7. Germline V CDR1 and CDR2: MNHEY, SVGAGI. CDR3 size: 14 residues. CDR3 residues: CASLRQGEYTEAFF. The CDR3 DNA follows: TGTGCCAGCTTGCGACAGGGGGAATACACTGAAGCTTTCTTT.

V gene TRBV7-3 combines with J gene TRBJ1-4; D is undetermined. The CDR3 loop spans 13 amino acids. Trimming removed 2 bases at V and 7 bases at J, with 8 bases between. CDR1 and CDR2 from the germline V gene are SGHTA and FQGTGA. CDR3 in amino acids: CASSLARGEKLFF. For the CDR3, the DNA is TGTGCCAGCAGCTTAGCCCGAGGTGAAAAACTGTTTTTT.